Each of the 11 T cell receptor beta chains below was sequenced from the same sample in a study of beta chain features in type 1 diabetes. Expressed TCRB transcripts were sequenced because the entire RNA isolate underwent reverse transcription. Using immunoSEQ multiplex PCR, the repertoire was profiled, and TCRdb retains in-frame clones only, with some absent. The data contain 900,000 or so clones, 15% to 20% of them singletons. The sequencing input was naive CD4+ T cells from blood. Receptors originate from a woman aged 18-29 years in good health.

The V call is TRBV19, the J call TRBJ2-7; D is unresolved. Germline CDR1 reads LNHDA; CDR2 reads SQIVND (reference sequence). The CDR3 totals 13 residues. Between the trimmed V and J ends, which lost 9 bases and 2 bases, there was a span of 14 bases. CDR3: CARRNTATYEQYF. CDR3 coding DNA: TGTGCCAGGCGCAACACGGCTACCTACGAGCAGTACTTC.

The rearrangement joins TRBV6-5 to TRBJ1-1; no reliable D call. Deletions cut 6 bases from V and 11 bases from J, with 19 bases between. The CDR3 is made up of 13 amino acids. Germline V gene sequence: CDR1 MNHEY, CDR2 SVGAGI. DNA of the CDR3: TGTGCCAGCAGCCCCCTTACAGCCGGAGGCGCTTTCTTT. Its protein is CASSPLTAGGAFF.

The chain links TRBV2 to TRBJ1-1, with 7 bases identical to TRBD1. The CDR3 contains 13 residues. Trimming cost V 8 bases and J 1 base; bases outside gene matches: 4. Germline V gene sequence: CDR1 SNHLY, CDR2 FYNNEI. The CDR3 loop is CASGTDQNTEAFF. The CDR3 nucleotides are TGTGCCAGCGGGACAGATCAGAACACTGAAGCTTTCTTT.

The CDR3: CATSRGVLDTGMFF. As DNA, the CDR3 is TGTGCCACCAGCAGAGGCGTTCTCGACACCGGGATGTTTTTT. The rearrangement uses TRBV15 and TRBJ1-4; no definite D call. Trimming cost V 1 base and J 15 bases, with 18 bases left between them. CDR1 is LNHNV and CDR2 is YYDKDF in the germline V gene (reference sequence). The CDR3 runs 14 residues.

This clone was detected a few times. This chain links TRBV29-1 with TRBJ1-1, with TRBD1 identical over 9 bases. This CDR3 is 13 amino acids long. J gave up 6 bases and V 6 bases, and 8 bases lay outside the gene matches. The germline V gene has CDR1 SQVTM and CDR2 ANQGSEA. The CDR3 bases are TGCAGCGTAGACAGGGGGGCGGCCTCTGAAGCTTTCTTT. It codes for CSVDRGAASEAFF.

This clone was counted between two and nine times. V usage is TRBV28 and J usage is TRBJ2-1; TRBD1 or TRBD2 may be the D gene (5 bases each). The CDR3 runs to 15 residues. In germline, CDR1 is MDHEN, CDR2 SYDVKM. Trimming stripped 2 bases from V and 4 bases from J, with 12 bases between. CDR3 amino acids: CASSLGGTVYNEQFF. The CDR3, as DNA: TGTGCCAGCAGTTTAGGTGGGACGGTGTACAATGAGCAGTTCTTC.

The V gene is TRBV10-3, the J gene TRBJ2-7; D remains ambiguous. CDR1 is ENHRY and CDR2 is SYGVKD in the germline V gene. This CDR3 contains 13 residues. V lost 10 bases, J lost 0 bases, and 13 bases lay in between. CDR3 sequence reads: CATRTVPSYEQYF. In DNA form, the CDR3 reads TGTGCCACTCGGACCGTCCCCTCCTACGAGCAGTACTTC.

V usage is TRBV28 and J usage is TRBJ1-5; a weak D match, TRBD1 (6 bases). Per germline, CDR1 MDHEN and CDR2 SYDVKM. The CDR3 has 16 residues. The germline V and J ends were trimmed by 2 bases and 4 bases, with 15 bases remaining between them. The CDR3 sequence: CASSLRGRGINQPQHF. The CDR3 DNA is TGTGCCAGCAGTTTAAGAGGAAGGGGGATTAATCAGCCCCAGCATTTT.

Only a few counts were recorded for this clone. The gene calls are TRBV5-1 and TRBJ2-3; D uncertain. The V gene lost 4 bases and the J gene lost 4 bases, with 13 bases spanning the gap. This CDR3 has 14 amino acids. Germline CDR1 SGHRS, CDR2 YFSETQ. CDR3 bases: TGCGCCAGCAGCCCCGTGGCCGGGTCAGATACGCAGTATTTT. It codes for CASSPVAGSDTQYF. Looking up the rest from reference TRBV5-1 and TRBJ2-3 gives the full variable domain: KAGVTQTPRYLIKTRGQQVTLSCSPISGHRSVSWYQQTPGQGLQFLFEYFSETQRNKGNFPGRFSGRQFSNSRSEMNVSTLELGDSALYLCASSPVAGSDTQYFGPGTRLTVL.

V and J are TRBV19 and TRBJ1-1; 7 bases agree with TRBD1. V dropped 6 bases and J dropped 6; count of bases not matched to a gene: 10. The germline gives CDR1 LNHDA, CDR2 SQIVND (reference sequence). The length of the CDR3 is 14 residues. The CDR3 coding sequence is TGTGCCAGTAGGATCGTTCAGGGGGAGGCTGAAGCTTTCTTT. It codes for CASRIVQGEAEAFF.

This clone came up a few times. The rearrangement links TRBV2 to TRBJ2-2; the D is unclear. V dropped 7 bases and J dropped 0 bases, with 3 bases sitting between them. CDR1 and CDR2 from the germline V gene are SNHLY and FYNNEI. The CDR3 covers 12 residues. The CDR3 region has the DNA TGTGCCAGCAATTCGAACACCGGGGAGCTGTTTTTT. It is translated as CASNSNTGELFF.